This is a list of T cell receptor beta chains from one sample in a study of tumor and adjacent non-tumor tissue in lung cancer. Via MiXCR, TCRdb re-called the multiplex PCR reads, giving one row per CDR3 protein. The sample carries tens of thousands of distinct CDR3 sequences, about 80% recorded once. Material for sequencing was lung tumor tissue. Receptor source: a man aged 55 to 70 with non-small cell lung cancer. Each CDR3 is given with its conserved first and last residue. D genes are given only for firm matches. For some rows the clone size is stated as once, few or many, or as a class when expanded; others skip it.

. once TRBJ2-7 TRBV6-5 CASSRAAFSYKQYF TGTGCCAGCAGTCGGGCGGCCTTCTCCTACAAGCAGTACTTC
TRBD1 . TRBJ1-5 TRBV20-1 CIVREGARNEPQHF TGCATTGTTAGAGAGGGGGCGCGGAATGAGCCCCAGCATTTT
TRBD1 . TRBJ1-2 TRBV6-1 CASSVVPGGVYGYTF TGTGCCAGCAGTGTAGTACCAGGGGGGGTCTATGGCTACACCTTC
TRBD1 . TRBJ1-1 TRBV28 CAGSFPGQGSTEAFF TGTGCCGGCAGTTTCCCAGGACAGGGGTCCACTGAAGCTTTCTTT
. . TRBJ2-1 TRBV4-2 CASSHEARGNEHFF TGTGCCAGCAGCCATGAAGCCCGGGGGAATGAGCACTTCTTC
. . TRBJ2-3 TRBV20-1 CSAGTFGLTTDTQYF TGCAGTGCTGGAACTTTCGGCCTGACCACAGACACGCAGTATTTT
. . TRBJ2-1 TRBV20-1 CSASGVPDDEQFF TGCAGTGCTAGTGGGGTGCCCGACGATGAGCAGTTCTTC
. . TRBJ2-2 TRBV5-5 CVSSSIAPNTGEPFF TGTGTCAGTAGCTCCATAGCGCCGAACACCGGGGAGCCGTTTTTT
. many TRBJ2-7 TRBV10-3 CAISGLYEQYF TGTGCCATCTCAGGACTTTACGAGCAGTACTTC
TRBD2 few TRBJ2-4 TRBV6-5 CASGEGPGIQYF TGTGCCAGCGGGGAGGGCCCAGGGATTCAGTATTTC
. . TRBJ2-7 TRBV6-6 CTSSKSGTHSYEQYF TGTACCAGCAGTAAATCCGGGACACACTCCTACGAGCAGTACTTC
TRBD1 . TRBJ2-2 TRBV6-6 CAGSWSGQGPGELFF TGTGCCGGCAGCTGGTCGGGACAGGGTCCCGGGGAACTGTTTTTT
. once TRBJ2-1 TRBV6-4 CASSDKWAESYNEQFF TGTGCCAGCAGTGATAAGTGGGCGGAATCCTACAATGAGCAGTTCTTC
. . TRBJ2-3 TRBV20-1 CSAPISEKAGTDTQYF TGCAGTGCCCCAATTAGCGAGAAGGCCGGGACAGATACGCAGTATTTT
. many TRBJ1-2 TRBV6-5 CASSYQGGTYGYTF TGTGCCAGCAGTTATCAGGGAGGGACGTATGGCTACACCTTC
TRBD2 . TRBJ2-7 TRBV29-1 CSALGRVDEQYF TGCAGCGCCCTAGGGAGGGTGGACGAGCAGTACTTC
TRBD2 once TRBJ2-7 TRBV29-1 CSIESSGGSYNQYF TGCAGCATTGAGTCTAGCGGGGGATCCTACAACCAGTACTTC
. few TRBJ1-4 TRBV5-1 CASSDSTNETLFF TGCGCCAGCAGCGACTCAACTAATGAAACACTGTTTTTT
TRBD1 many TRBJ2-6 TRBV7-8 CASSSRQGPANVLTF TGTGCCAGCAGCTCAAGACAGGGACCGGCCAACGTCCTGACTTTC
. large TRBJ1-1 TRBV29-1 CSLKEGRTEAFF TGCAGCTTAAAAGAGGGGAGGACTGAAGCTTTCTTT
TRBD1 . TRBJ1-1 TRBV10-2 CASLSTGLVTEALF TGCGCCAGTCTATCGACAGGGTTGGTCACTGAAGCTCTCTTT
. . TRBJ2-2 TRBV20-1 CSASAANTGVLFF TGCAGTGCTAGTGCAGCAAACACCGGGGTGCTGTTTTTT
TRBD2 . TRBJ2-1 TRBV28 CPSRGLAGSKQFF TGTCCCAGCAGGGGCCTAGCGGGAAGTAAGCAGTTCTTC
TRBD1 . TRBJ2-2 TRBV29-1 CSIGREQGGTGELFF TGCAGCATTGGACGGGAACAGGGGGGAACCGGGGAGCTGTTTTTT
. . TRBJ1-6 TRBV5-6 CASSLRQGNGSLLLF TGTGCCAGCAGCTTGAGGCAAGGGAATGGATCACTCCTCCTCTTT
. . TRBJ1-5 TRBV5-1 CASSLGEPYQPQHF TGCGCCAGCAGCTTAGGCGAGCCCTATCAGCCCCAGCATTTT
. . TRBJ2-7 TRBV20-1 CIARHDRTGGYEQYF TGCATTGCTAGACATGACAGGACCGGGGGCTACGAGCAGTACTTC
. many TRBJ2-3 TRBV28 CASKAGGNTDTQYF TGTGCCAGCAAGGCTGGGGGGAACACAGATACGCAGTATTTT
TRBD1 many TRBJ1-5 TRBV6-1 CASSELRQGSKKQHF TGTGCCAGCAGTGAATTACGACAGGGTTCTAAGAAACAGCATTTT
TRBD2 . TRBJ2-2 TRBV20-1 CSARLAGNTRELFF TGCAGTGCTAGACTAGCGGGAAACACAAGGGAGCTGTTTTTT
. . TRBJ2-5 TRBV6-5 CAGTYIGGGGETQYF TGTGCCGGCACTTATATAGGGGGTGGGGGGGAGACCCAGTACTTC
. once TRBJ2-1 TRBV5-1 CASSYGVGYNEQFF TGCGCCAGCAGCTACGGGGTGGGATACAATGAGCAGTTCTTC
. . TRBJ2-2 TRBV20-1 CSVIPADSRTGELFF TGCAGTGTGATCCCCGCGGACAGTAGGACCGGGGAGCTGTTTTTT
. once TRBJ2-7 TRBV20-1 CSAQTGIPGDYEQYF TGCAGTGCTCAGACCGGGATCCCGGGGGACTACGAGCAGTACTTC
TRBD1 . TRBJ1-4 TRBV5-6 CTSRFSGQGGEKLFF TGTACCAGCAGATTTTCGGGACAGGGAGGTGAGAAACTGTTTTTT
. . TRBJ1-4 TRBV13 CDSSSSPGKALFF TGTGACAGCAGTTCGTCCCCGGGAAAAGCTCTGTTTTTT
. many TRBJ2-1 TRBV11-2 CASSLVGGTNEQFF TGTGCCAGCAGCTTAGTTGGCGGAACCAATGAGCAGTTCTTC
. . TRBJ2-3 TRBV5-5 CTSSRWGERSDTQYF TGTACCAGCAGCCGGTGGGGTGAGCGGTCAGATACGCAGTATTTT
. . TRBJ2-1 TRBV28 CASSLFNHSFYKEQFF TGTGCCAGCAGTTTATTTAACCACAGCTTCTACAAAGAGCAGTTCTTC
. . TRBJ1-2 TRBV20-1 CRAREPLSDGYAF TGCAGAGCTAGGGAACCTCTATCGGATGGCTACGCCTTC
. . TRBJ2-3 TRBV6-1 CTSSEGLRDTQYF TGTACCAGCAGTGAAGGGTTGAGGGATACTCAGTATTTT
. once TRBJ2-1 TRBV11-2 CASTLGNVRGDKQFF TGTGCCAGCACCTTAGGAAACGTACGGGGCGATAAGCAGTTCTTC
TRBD2 . TRBJ2-5 TRBV24-1 CITSPSGQETQYF TGTATCACCAGCCCTAGCGGTCAAGAGACCCAGTACTTC
. . TRBJ1-2 TRBV29-1 CSVVDLSHGYTF TGCAGCGTTGTTGACTTGTCTCATGGATACACCTTC
TRBD1 many TRBJ2-3 TRBV6-6 CASSYRDRADTQYF TGTGCCAGCAGTTACCGGGACAGGGCCGATACGCAGTATTTT
. . TRBJ2-4 TRBV6-5 CVSSYNRGSGNTQYF TGTGTCAGCAGTTACAACCGGGGTTCGGGGAACACTCAGTACTTC
. medium-sized TRBJ2-7 TRBV11-1 CASSFFSNTYEQYF TGTGCCAGCAGCTTTTTCTCCAACACCTACGAGCAGTACTTC
. . TRBJ2-5 TRBV6-2/TRBV6-3 CASSYEGGTYQETQYF TGTGCCAGTAGTTACGAAGGGGGGACGTACCAAGAGACCCAGTACTTC
TRBD2 once TRBJ2-7 TRBV5-4 CTSSHGLAGDYEQYF TGTACCAGCAGCCATGGACTAGCGGGTGACTACGAGCAGTACTTC
TRBD1 . TRBJ1-2 TRBV29-1 CIVGFNTGTGSNYDYTF TGCATCGTTGGGTTTAACACCGGGACAGGATCTAACTATGACTACACCTTC
TRBD2 . TRBJ2-2 TRBV20-1 CNATSAGGPETGELFF TGCAATGCTACTTCAGCGGGAGGGCCGGAGACCGGGGAGTTGTTTTTT
. . TRBJ2-1 TRBV19 CASSIGVYNEQFF TGTGCCAGTAGTATAGGAGTATACAATGAGCAGTTCTTC
. few TRBJ2-3 TRBV14 CASKGGISTGTQYF TGTGCCAGCAAGGGCGGGATTAGCACCGGTACGCAGTATTTT
. many TRBJ1-3 TRBV5-1 CASSLLSDSGNTIYF TGCGCCAGCAGTTTGCTCAGCGACTCTGGAAACACCATATATTTT
. . TRBJ1-5 TRBV6-2/TRBV6-3 CASNPAGEGDQPLHF TGTGCCAGCAACCCTGCAGGGGAAGGGGATCAGCCCCTGCATTTC
. once TRBJ2-1 TRBV7-9 CASSLGGMRFGEQFF TGTGCCAGCAGCTTAGGTGGCATGCGGTTCGGTGAGCAGTTCTTC
TRBD2 . TRBJ2-4 TRBV20-1 CSAGGVTSFQMGAKNIQYF TGCAGTGCTGGCGGAGTGACTAGCTTCCAAATGGGGGCCAAAAACATTCAGTACTTC
. . TRBJ1-1 TRBV6-5 CATSYSGRGNTEAFF TGTGCCACTAGTTACTCCGGCAGGGGCAACACTGAAGCTTTCTTT
. once TRBJ1-1 TRBV11-3 CASNLGCRGTSNIEAFF TGTGCCAGCAACCTAGGGTGTCGCGGGACATCGAACATTGAAGCTTTCTTT